This entry lists 17 T cell receptor beta chains sequenced from one sample in a study of shared clonotypes between healthy human individuals. Sequencing was performed with immunoSEQ multiplex PCR; in TCRdb, only in-frame clones are kept and a portion is missing. The sample contains some 470,000 clones, about 79% of which appear only once. The sequencing input was PBMCs. The receptors derive from a woman in her thirties or forties in good health. Some clones in this sample may be carry-over from other donors' samples.

The chain carries TRBV27 and TRBJ2-7; TRBD1 agrees at 9 bases. The V gene end was trimmed by 8 bases and the J gene end by 2 bases; junction bases not matched to a gene: 10. The CDR3 totals 15 residues. CDR1 MNHEY and CDR2 SMNVEV come from the germline V gene (reference sequence). CDR3: CASRQPGTGTYEQYF. The CDR3, as DNA: TGTGCCAGCCGCCAACCCGGGACAGGGACCTACGAGCAGTACTTC.

The V call is TRBV10-1, the J call TRBJ2-5; TRBD1 aligns across 9 bases. This CDR3 contains 14 residues. Germline V CDR1 and CDR2: WNHNN, SYGVQD (reference sequence). V was pared by 0 bases and J by 4 bases, with 0 bases of the junction left unmatched. This chain's CDR3 is CASSESQGAETQYF. CDR3 in DNA: TGCGCCAGCAGTGAGTCACAGGGGGCAGAGACCCAGTACTTC.

The table lists this clone with many counts. CDR3 region: CASSQDPPASGQETQYF. DNA for the CDR3: TGTGCCAGCAGCCAAGATCCCCCGGCTAGCGGGCAAGAGACCCAGTACTTC. The chain is built from TRBV4-2 and TRBJ2-5, with 8 bases identical to TRBD2. The ends lost 0 bases at V and 2 bases at J; junction bases unmatched: 8. Germline CDR1 and CDR2: LGHNA and YNFKEQ. This CDR3 is 17 amino acids long.

The rearrangement uses TRBV9 and TRBJ2-1; 9 positions match TRBD2. CDR3 length: 15 amino acids. Germline CDR1 is SGDLS and CDR2 is YYNGEE. V was clipped by 0 bases and J by 6 bases; unmatched bases: 4. The CDR3: CASSVGGGRGNEQFF. As DNA, the CDR3 is TGTGCCAGCAGCGTAGGAGGCGGGAGGGGCAATGAGCAGTTCTTC.

The chain couples TRBV28 to TRBJ2-2; 8 bases line up with TRBD2. Germline CDR1 and CDR2: MDHEN and SYDVKM. V was clipped by 10 bases and J by 4 bases; unmatched bases: 11. This CDR3 region has 15 residues. CDR3 sequence: CAILSGGRVTGELFF. CDR3 nucleotides: TGTGCCATCTTGAGCGGGGGCAGGGTCACCGGGGAGCTGTTTTTT.

The chain recombines TRBV30 with TRBJ2-4, with 11 nucleotides matching TRBD2. The CDR3 sequence is 16 residues long. The V segment lost 2 bases and the J segment 1 base; nucleotides outside the gene matches: 4. Per the germline V gene, CDR1 is GTSNPN and CDR2 is SVGIG (reference sequence). The chain's CDR3 is CAWSSSGRLAKNIQYF. The CDR3 DNA follows: TGTGCCTGGAGTTCTAGCGGGAGGCTGGCCAAAAACATTCAGTACTTC. The entire variable domain, with the rest obtained from reference TRBV30 and TRBJ2-4, is as follows: SQTIHQWPATLVQPVGSPLSLECTVEGTSNPNLYWYRQAAGRGLQLLFYSVGIGQISSEVPQNLSASRPQDRQFILSSKKLLLSDSGFYLCAWSSSGRLAKNIQYFGAGTRLSVL.

This chain joins TRBV28 and TRBJ2-7; 10 bases fit TRBD1. CDR3 length: 15 residues. Germline V gene lookup returns CDR1 MDHEN and CDR2 SYDVKM. Trimming at V came to 5 bases and at J to 6 bases, leaving 10 bases not matched to a gene. CDR3 in DNA: TGTGCCAGCAGTGGAGGGACAGGGGTTGGCGGCGAGCAGTACTTC. As protein: CASSGGTGVGGEQYF.

The chain employs TRBV5-1 and TRBJ2-7; 9 bases align to TRBD1. Germline V gene sequence: CDR1 SGHRS, CDR2 YFSETQ. There are 14 residues in the CDR3. Unmatched junction bases numbered 3, after V lost 0 bases and J lost 5 bases. CDR3 sequence reads: CASSLVTGGDEQYF. In nucleotides, the CDR3 is TGCGCCAGCAGCTTGGTGACAGGGGGGGACGAGCAGTACTTC.

The chain has TRBV5-8 and TRBJ1-1; possibly TRBD1 for D (6 bases). The CDR3 length is 17 residues. V was pared by 3 bases and J by 0 bases, with 18 bases between. The germline V gene encodes CDR1 SGHTS and CDR2 YDEGEE. The DNA of the CDR3 is TGTGCCAGCAGCTCGCCCCAAGGGGGGGGCATGAACACTGAAGCTTTCTTT. This sequence encodes CASSSPQGGGMNTEAFF.

The rearrangement uses TRBV7-9 and TRBJ2-7, with 9 bases that match TRBD1. The CDR3 runs to 14 residues. V lost 4 bases, J lost 3 bases, and 4 bases stayed unmatched. Germline V lookup: CDR1 SEHNR, CDR2 FQNEAQ (reference sequence). The CDR3 is CASSSWDRVYEQYF. The CDR3 DNA reads as TGTGCCAGCAGCTCCTGGGACAGGGTCTACGAGCAGTACTTC.

This clone has only one observation. The rearrangement joins TRBV7-9 to TRBJ2-7, with D maybe TRBD2 (5 bases). CDR3 size: 13 residues. From germline, CDR1 is SEHNR and CDR2 FQNEAQ (reference sequence). V dropped 4 bases and J dropped 2 bases, with 9 bases sitting between them. As DNA, the CDR3 is TGTGCCAGCAGCTCCGGGGAGACCTACGAGCAGTACTTC. Translated: CASSSGETYEQYF.

The chain couples TRBV7-9 to TRBJ2-7; 7 nucleotides line up with TRBD2. Per germline, CDR1 SEHNR and CDR2 FQNEAQ (reference sequence). The CDR3 totals 16 residues. V trimming: 5 bases; J trimming: 5 bases; junction bases outside the gene matches: 15. CDR3 sequence reads: CASSRGGDLLIHEQYF. The CDR3 nucleotides read TGTGCCAGCAGCCGGGGAGGGGATTTATTGATCCACGAGCAGTACTTC. Using reference TRBV7-9 and TRBJ2-7 for the parts outside the CDR3, the full variable domain is DTGVSQNPRHKITKRGQNVTFRCDPISEHNRLYWYRQTLGQGPEFLTYFQNEAQLEKSRLLSDRFSAERPKGSFSTLEIQRTEQGDSAMYLCASSRGGDLLIHEQYFGPGTRLTVT.

This clone was seen a handful of times. The gene calls are TRBV11-2 and TRBJ2-3, with 7 bases that match TRBD1. The CDR3 covers 18 residues. V was pared by 3 bases and J by 2 bases, with 14 bases of the junction left unmatched. Germline V gives CDR1 SGHAT, CDR2 FQNNGV. The CDR3 sequence: CASSFKPHAGQATDTQYF. The CDR3 region has the DNA TGTGCCAGCAGCTTCAAACCCCACGCCGGACAGGCCACAGATACGCAGTATTTT.

The J gene is TRBJ1-4, the V gene TRBV18, with D hard to call. The CDR3 covers 13 residues. Germline lookup yields CDR1 KGHSH and CDR2 LQKENI. The V end was cut by 8 bases, the J end by 4 bases, with 11 bases between. CDR3 sequence reads: CASALGSNEKLFF. The CDR3 DNA follows: TGTGCCAGCGCGCTCGGAAGTAATGAAAAACTGTTTTTT.

This clone was counted a few times. The V gene is TRBV2, the J gene TRBJ1-5, with D tentatively TRBD1 (5 bases). V was clipped by 7 bases and J by 6 bases, with 16 bases between them. The germline V gene has CDR1 SNHLY and CDR2 FYNNEI. CDR3 length: 14 amino acids. CDR3 DNA sequence: TGTGCCAGCACCCCGGAAGGGGTTTTTCAGCCCCAGCATTTT. It specifies CASTPEGVFQPQHF.

The V gene is TRBV18, the J gene TRBJ1-3, with a tentative D call TRBD1 (5 bases). The CDR3 is 18 residues long. Trimming stripped 2 bases from V and 0 bases from J, with 17 bases between. Germline lookup yields CDR1 KGHSH and CDR2 LQKENI. The CDR3 sequence is CASSPLRDSLYSGNTIYF. The CDR3 DNA follows: TGTGCCAGCTCACCATTGCGTGACAGCCTCTACTCTGGAAACACCATATATTTT.

This clone occurred a few times. The chain carries TRBV20-1 and TRBJ2-7; tentative D call: TRBD2 (5 bases). The CDR3 sequence is 11 residues long. CDR1 and CDR2 (germline): DFQATT, SNEGSKA (reference sequence). CDR3 DNA sequence: TGCAGAGGAGGCGGAGCCTACGAGCAGTACTTC. It specifies CRGGGAYEQYF.